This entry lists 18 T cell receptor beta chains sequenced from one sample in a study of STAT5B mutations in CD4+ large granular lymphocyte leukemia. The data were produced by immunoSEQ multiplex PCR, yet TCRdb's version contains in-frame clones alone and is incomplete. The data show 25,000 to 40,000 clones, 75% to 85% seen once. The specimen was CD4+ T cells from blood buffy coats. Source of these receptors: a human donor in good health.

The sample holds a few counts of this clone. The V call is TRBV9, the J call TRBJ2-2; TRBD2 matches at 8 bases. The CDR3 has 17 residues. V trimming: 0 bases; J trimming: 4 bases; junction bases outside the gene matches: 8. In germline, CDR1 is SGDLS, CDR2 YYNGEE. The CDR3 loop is CASSVDTSGGGTGELFF. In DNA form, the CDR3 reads TGTGCCAGCAGCGTAGATACTAGCGGTGGTGGCACCGGGGAGCTGTTTTTT.

The CDR3 DNA follows: TGTGCCAGCAGCCCGACCCTAGCGGGTTCCTCCTACAATGAGCAGTTCTTC. Its translation: CASSPTLAGSSYNEQFF. The rearrangement uses TRBV7-2 and TRBJ2-1; 8 bases fit TRBD2. V trimming: 5 bases; J trimming: 0 bases; junction bases outside the gene matches: 9. This CDR3 is 17 amino acids long. Per germline, CDR1 SGHTA and CDR2 FQGNSA.

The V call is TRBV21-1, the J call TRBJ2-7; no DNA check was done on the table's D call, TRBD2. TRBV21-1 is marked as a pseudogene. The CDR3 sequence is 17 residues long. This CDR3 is CASSKGPTWGLAGVEYF. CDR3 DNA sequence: TGTGCCAGCAGCAAGGGCCCCACATGGGGACTAGCGGGGGTGGAGTACTTC.

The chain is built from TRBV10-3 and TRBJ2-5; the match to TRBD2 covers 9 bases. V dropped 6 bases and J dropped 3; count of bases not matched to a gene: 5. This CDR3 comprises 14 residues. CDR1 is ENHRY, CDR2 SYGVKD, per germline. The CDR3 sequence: CAIRLGLAEETQYF. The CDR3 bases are TGTGCCATCAGATTGGGACTAGCCGAAGAGACCCAGTACTTC.

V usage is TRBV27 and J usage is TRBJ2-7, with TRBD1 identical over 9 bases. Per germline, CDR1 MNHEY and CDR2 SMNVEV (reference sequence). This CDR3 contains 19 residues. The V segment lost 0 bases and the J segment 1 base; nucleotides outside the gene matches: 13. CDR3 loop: CASSLSSGGGQGSSYEQYF. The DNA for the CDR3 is TGTGCCAGCAGTTTATCGAGTGGGGGGGGACAGGGAAGTTCCTACGAGCAGTACTTC.

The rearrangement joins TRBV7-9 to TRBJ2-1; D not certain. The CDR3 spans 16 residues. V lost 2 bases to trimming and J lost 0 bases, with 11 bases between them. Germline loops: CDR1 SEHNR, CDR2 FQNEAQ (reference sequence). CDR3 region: CASSLLGESSYNEQFF. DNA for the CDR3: TGTGCCAGCAGCTTACTGGGCGAGAGCTCCTACAATGAGCAGTTCTTC.

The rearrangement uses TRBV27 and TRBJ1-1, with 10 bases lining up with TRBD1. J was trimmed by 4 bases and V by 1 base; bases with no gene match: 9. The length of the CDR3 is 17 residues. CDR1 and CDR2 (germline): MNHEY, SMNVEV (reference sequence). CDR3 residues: CASSLLGTGVLSTEAFF. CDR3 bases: TGTGCCAGCAGTTTATTGGGGACAGGGGTGTTGAGCACTGAAGCTTTCTTT.

DNA of the CDR3: TGCGCCAGCAGTCCGGGGACAGCGAGCACAGATACGCAGTATTTT. The encoded protein is CASSPGTASTDTQYF. The rearrangement joins TRBV10-1 to TRBJ2-3, with 7 nucleotides matching TRBD1. Germline-derived CDR1 and CDR2 are WNHNN and SYGVQD (reference sequence). V gave up 5 bases and J gave up 0 bases; unmatched junction bases: 5. The CDR3 spans 15 residues.

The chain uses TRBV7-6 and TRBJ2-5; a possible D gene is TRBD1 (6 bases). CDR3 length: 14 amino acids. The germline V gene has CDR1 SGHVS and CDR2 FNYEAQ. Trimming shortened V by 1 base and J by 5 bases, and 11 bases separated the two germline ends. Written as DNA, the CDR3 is TGTGCCAGCAGCTTAGGTGCGACAGGCGAGACCCAGTACTTC. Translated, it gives CASSLGATGETQYF.

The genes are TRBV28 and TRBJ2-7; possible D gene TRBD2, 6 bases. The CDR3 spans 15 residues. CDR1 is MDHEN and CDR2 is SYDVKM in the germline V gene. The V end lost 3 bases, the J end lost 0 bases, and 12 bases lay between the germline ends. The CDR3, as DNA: TGTGCCAGCAGTTTTGTTGGGGGACTCTCCTACGAGCAGTACTTC. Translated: CASSFVGGLSYEQYF.

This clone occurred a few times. The CDR3 loop reads CASSIGVLTDQPQHF. CDR3 nucleotides: TGTGCCAGTAGTATCGGGGTTTTAACCGATCAGCCCCAGCATTTT. The chain combines TRBV19 with TRBJ1-5; D gene unclear. Germline V CDR1 and CDR2: LNHDA, SQIVND (reference sequence). The CDR3 is 15 amino acids. Trimming pared 3 bases from V and 5 bases from J, leaving 14 bases between.

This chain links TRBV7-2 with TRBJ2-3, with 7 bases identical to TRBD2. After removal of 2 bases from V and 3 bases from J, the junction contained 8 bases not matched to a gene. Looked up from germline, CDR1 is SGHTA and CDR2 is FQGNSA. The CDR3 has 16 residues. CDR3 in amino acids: CASSLFFSGLTDTQYF. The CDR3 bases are TGTGCCAGCAGCTTATTCTTTAGCGGGCTAACAGATACGCAGTATTTT.

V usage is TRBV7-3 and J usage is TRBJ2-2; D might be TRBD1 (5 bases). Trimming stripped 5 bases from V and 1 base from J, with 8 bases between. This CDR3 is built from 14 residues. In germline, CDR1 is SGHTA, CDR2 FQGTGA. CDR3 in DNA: TGTGCCAGCAGCACGCAGGGGAACACCGGGGAGCTGTTTTTT. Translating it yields CASSTQGNTGELFF.

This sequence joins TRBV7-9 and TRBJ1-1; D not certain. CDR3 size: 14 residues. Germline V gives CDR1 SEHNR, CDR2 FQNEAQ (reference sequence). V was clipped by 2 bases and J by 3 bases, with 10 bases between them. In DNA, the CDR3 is TGTGCCAGCAGCTTACTTGGTGCGGACACTGAAGCTTTCTTT. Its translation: CASSLLGADTEAFF.

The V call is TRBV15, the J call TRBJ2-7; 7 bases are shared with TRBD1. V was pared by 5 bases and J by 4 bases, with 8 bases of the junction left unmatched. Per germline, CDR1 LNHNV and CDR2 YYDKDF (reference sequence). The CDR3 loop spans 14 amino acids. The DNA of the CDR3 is TGTGCCACCAGCCCACGACAGGGACAATACGAGCAGTACTTC. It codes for CATSPRQGQYEQYF. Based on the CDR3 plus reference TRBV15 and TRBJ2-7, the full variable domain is DAMVIQNPRYQVTQFGKPVTLSCSQTLNHNVMYWYQQKSSQAPKLLFHYYDKDFNNEADTPDNFQSRRPNTSFCFLDIRSPGLGDTAMYLCATSPRQGQYEQYFGPGTRLTVT.

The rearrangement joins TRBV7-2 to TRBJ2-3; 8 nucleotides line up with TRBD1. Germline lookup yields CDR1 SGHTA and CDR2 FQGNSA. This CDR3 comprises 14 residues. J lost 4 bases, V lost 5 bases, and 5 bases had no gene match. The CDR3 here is CASSRQGAPDTQYF. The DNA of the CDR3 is TGTGCCAGCAGCCGCCAGGGGGCGCCAGATACGCAGTATTTT.

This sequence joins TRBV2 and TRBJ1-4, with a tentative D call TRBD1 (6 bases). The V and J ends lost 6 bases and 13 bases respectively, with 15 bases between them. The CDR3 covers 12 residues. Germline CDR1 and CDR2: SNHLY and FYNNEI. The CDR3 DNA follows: TGTGCCAGCAGCCCCGGGGGCCTGCCACTGTTTTTT. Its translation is CASSPGGLPLFF. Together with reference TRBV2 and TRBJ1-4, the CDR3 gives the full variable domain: EPEVTQTPSHQVTQMGQEVILRCVPISNHLYFYWYRQILGQKVEFLVSFYNNEISEKSEIFDDQFSVERPDGSNFTLKIRSTKLEDSAMYFCASSPGGLPLFFGSGTQLSVL.

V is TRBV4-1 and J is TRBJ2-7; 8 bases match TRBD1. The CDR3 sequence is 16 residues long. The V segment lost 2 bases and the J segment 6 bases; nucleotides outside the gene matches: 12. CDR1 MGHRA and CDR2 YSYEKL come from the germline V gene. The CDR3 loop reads CASSQLPGQDFAEQYF. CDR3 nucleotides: TGCGCCAGCAGCCAACTGCCGGGACAGGATTTTGCCGAGCAGTACTTC.